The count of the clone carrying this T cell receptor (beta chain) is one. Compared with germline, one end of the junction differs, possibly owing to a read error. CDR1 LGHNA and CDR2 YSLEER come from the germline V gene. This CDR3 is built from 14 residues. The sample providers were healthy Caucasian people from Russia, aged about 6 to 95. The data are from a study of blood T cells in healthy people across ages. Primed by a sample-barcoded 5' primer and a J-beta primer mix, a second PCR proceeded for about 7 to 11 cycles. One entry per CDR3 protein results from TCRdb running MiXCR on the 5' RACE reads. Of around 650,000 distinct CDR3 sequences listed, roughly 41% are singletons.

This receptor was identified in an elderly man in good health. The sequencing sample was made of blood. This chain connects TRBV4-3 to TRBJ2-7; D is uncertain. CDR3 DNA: TGCGCCAGCAACCAAGATTTAAGGGTCCACGAGCAGTACTTC. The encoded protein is CASNQDLRVHEQYF.